Listed below are T cell receptor beta chains from one sample, sequenced in a study of post-analysis software for immune sequencing data. MiXCR was run by TCRdb on the PCR reads, yielding one entry per CDR3 protein. The data show around 700,000 distinct CDR3 sequences, with 59% seen just once and approximately 10% held by the top ten. The sequencing input was blood. Source of these receptors: a girl between 2 and 10 years old with multiple sclerosis. Both conserved end residues are part of each CDR3. Fields, in order: V gene, clone size, D gene, J gene, CDR3 DNA, CDR3 protein. D genes are given only for firm matches. Clone size is given for some rows only: seen once, a few or many times, or a class if the clone is expanded.

TRBV2	few	TRBD2	TRBJ2-1	TGTGCCAGCAGTGATTTTGGGGAAACTAGCGGGAGCTTCTACAATGAGCAGTTCTTC	CASSDFGETSGSFYNEQFF
TRBV4-1	few	TRBD2	TRBJ2-1	TGCGCCAGCAGCCATAGCGGGAGCTTAAACAATGAGCAGTTCTTC	CASSHSGSLNNEQFF
TRBV14	few	.	TRBJ1-2	TGTGCCAGCAGCCAAGAGGTATATGGCTACACCTTC	CASSQEVYGYTF
TRBV25-1	.	.	TRBJ2-5	TGTGCCAGCAATGCAGACAGGCTGGGTATTTTGGAGACCCAGTACTTC	CASNADRLGILETQYF
TRBV29-1	.	.	TRBJ2-1	TGCAGCGTGCTCCGGGACAAGATCTACAATGAGCAGTTCTTC	CSVLRDKIYNEQFF
TRBV12-3/TRBV12-4	.	TRBD1	TRBJ1-1	TGTGCCAGCAGTTTTGGGACAGGGAATAAGGCTTTCTTT	CASSFGTGNKAFF
TRBV6-6	.	TRBD1	TRBJ1-5	TGTGCCAGCAACCACCCGGGACAGGGGGATCAGCCCCAGCATTTT	CASNHPGQGDQPQHF
TRBV20-1	.	.	TRBJ2-7	TGCAGTGCTAGAGAGGTTTGGCGGATGGGGTACGAGCAGTACTTC	CSAREVWRMGYEQYF
TRBV29-1	.	.	TRBJ2-1	TGCAGCGTTGTTTTAGGTGCAGCCTACAATGAGCAGTTCTTC	CSVVLGAAYNEQFF
TRBV20-1	.	.	TRBJ1-4	TGCAGTGCTAGTGGGGGAGATGGGGGCGCAACTAATGAAAAACCGTTTTTT	CSASGGDGGATNEKPFF
TRBV3-1	few	.	TRBJ2-4	TGTGCCAGCAGCCAGGAGCGGACTCTAGCCAAAAACATTCAGTACTTC	CASSQERTLAKNIQYF
TRBV7-6	.	TRBD1	TRBJ1-2	TGTGCCAGCAGCACGCCCTACAGGGGCGCCCCTAACTATGGCTACACCTTC	CASSTPYRGAPNYGYTF
TRBV12-3/TRBV12-4	.	.	TRBJ1-1	TGTGCCAGCAGTTTTTGGGAGGGGACTGAAGCTTTCTTT	CASSFWEGTEAFF
TRBV6-1	.	TRBD2	TRBJ2-3	TGTGCCAGCAGTGAATTTCTAGCGGGCCCCACAGAGGGTTATACGCAGTATTTT	CASSEFLAGPTEGYTQYF
TRBV12-3/TRBV12-4	.	.	TRBJ1-2	TGTGCCAGCAGCGCTTCGACCTACCTCTATGGCTACACCTTC	CASSASTYLYGYTF
TRBV3-1	.	.	TRBJ1-2	TGTGCCAGCAGTCCGGATCTACTATATGGCTACACCTTC	CASSPDLLYGYTF
TRBV24-1	few	.	TRBJ1-1	TGTGCCACCAGTGATTCAATGAACACTGAAGCTTTCTTT	CATSDSMNTEAFF
TRBV7-9	.	.	TRBJ2-7	TGTGCCAGCAGCTTCCGGGATTGGAACGAGCAGTACTTC	CASSFRDWNEQYF
TRBV6-1	.	TRBD2	TRBJ2-3	TGTGCCAGCAGTGAACGGGGTAGCGGGGTTTTCACAGATACGCAGTATTTT	CASSERGSGVFTDTQYF
TRBV29-1	.	TRBD1	TRBJ2-3	TGCAGCGTGGGCGGAGGGACAGGGTCCACAGATACGCAGTATTTT	CSVGGGTGSTDTQYF
TRBV5-6	.	TRBD1	TRBJ2-3	TGTGCCAGCAGCCCACGACAGGGGCGCATAGATACGCAGTATTTT	CASSPRQGRIDTQYF
TRBV7-9	.	.	TRBJ2-3	TGTGCCAGCAGCGTCCTACCCACAGATACGCAGTATTTT	CASSVLPTDTQYF
TRBV12-3/TRBV12-4	.	TRBD1	TRBJ1-4	TGTGCCAGCAGCTGGGACAGTTTTAATGAAAAACTGTTTTTT	CASSWDSFNEKLFF
TRBV9	.	.	TRBJ2-1	TGTGCCAGGGGAAATAGCGATCGGAATGAGCAGTTCTTC	CARGNSDRNEQFF
TRBV29-1	few	.	TRBJ2-1	TGCGGCGTTTCTAGACTAGAGCTTGAGCAGTTCTTC	CGVSRLELEQFF
TRBV4-1	once	TRBD2	TRBJ2-7	TGCGCCAGCAGCCGGACTAGCGGGAGTGATCGCTCCTACGAGCAGTACTTC	CASSRTSGSDRSYEQYF
TRBV7-2	.	.	TRBJ2-1	TGTGCCAGCAGCCCACCCGGGATACACAATGAGCAGTTCTTC	CASSPPGIHNEQFF
TRBV6-5	.	.	TRBJ1-2	TGTGCCAGCAGTTACTCGGGGATCTCGAGGACATTCGGAGGCTACACCTTC	CASSYSGISRTFGGYTF
TRBV7-8	.	TRBD2	TRBJ2-1	TGTGCCAGCAGCCTCCGGGGGGGCGGCTCCTACAATGAGCAGTTCTTC	CASSLRGGGSYNEQFF
TRBV9	once	TRBD1	TRBJ2-7	TGTGCCAGCAGCGGAGACAGGGGGCGTAGGTTCGACGAGCAGTACTTC	CASSGDRGRRFDEQYF
TRBV5-6	.	.	TRBJ2-5	TGTGCCAGCAGCTTTAGACGGGCCCTCCAAGAGACCCAGTACTTC	CASSFRRALQETQYF
TRBV29-1	.	TRBD1	TRBJ1-1	TGCAGCGTTGAAGGGCGGGACAGGGAAACTGAAGCTTTCTTT	CSVEGRDRETEAFF
TRBV5-1	few	.	TRBJ2-1	TGCGCCAGCAGCATCGAGAACAGAGGACCGTTCTTC	CASSIENRGPFF
TRBV20-1	few	.	TRBJ2-1	TGCAGTGCTAGAGGAGGCTCCTACAATGAGCAGTTCTTC	CSARGGSYNEQFF
TRBV3-1	.	.	TRBJ2-7	TGTGCCAGCAGCCAAGATCCACAGCGAGACGAGCAGTACTTC	CASSQDPQRDEQYF
TRBV14	.	.	TRBJ1-2	TGTGCCAGCAGCCAAGATAGCACCAGGGGCGGAATAAGCGGCTACACCTTC	CASSQDSTRGGISGYTF
TRBV27	.	.	TRBJ2-7	TGTGCCAGCAGATCCGGGTACGGCGAGCAGTACTTC	CASRSGYGEQYF